Listed below are T cell receptor beta chains from one sample, sequenced in a study of T cell changes during pregnancy in multiple sclerosis. This table comes from immunoSEQ multiplex PCR, and its TCRdb copy is limited to in-frame clones, with some not included. Here the sample spans about 36,000 clones, approximately 91% being singletons. This material consisted of CD8+ T cells from peripheral blood mononuclear cells, taken in the third trimester of pregnancy. The receptor set was obtained from a female donor with multiple sclerosis, enrolled in a pregnancy study. Both conserved end residues are part of each CDR3. The D gene is left open where the match is weak. Size values are once, few and many counts, or a class for expanded clones, and some rows have none.

V gene,CDR3 length,J gene,clone size,D gene,CDR3 DNA,CDR3 protein
TRBV7-9,17,TRBJ2-3,-,-,TGTGCCAGCAGCTTATATCCCCCTGATACTGGCACAGATACGCAGTATTTT,CASSLYPPDTGTDTQYF
TRBV19,13,TRBJ1-1,-,-,TGTGCCAGTAGCAGAACAGAGAACACTGAAGCTTTCTTT,CASSRTENTEAFF
TRBV7-8,12,TRBJ2-1,-,-,TGTGCCAGCAGCTTATCGATGCTCGGGCAGTTCTTC,CASSLSMLGQFF
TRBV7-9,13,TRBJ2-2,-,TRBD2,TGTGCCAGCAGCTTTAGCGGGAGAGGGGAGCTGTTTTTT,CASSFSGRGELFF
TRBV5-1,14,TRBJ2-1,-,-,TGCGCCAGCAGCCCTTATCGGGGGGCCAATGAGCAGTTCTTC,CASSPYRGANEQFF
TRBV7-9,14,TRBJ1-2,-,-,TGTGCCAGCAGCCTACCGGAGGGGCGACGGGGCTACACCTTC,CASSLPEGRRGYTF
TRBV7-8,17,TRBJ1-1,-,TRBD1,TGTGCCAGCAGCTTAGACAGGGGGGGCGAATGGAACACTGAAGCTTTCTTT,CASSLDRGGEWNTEAFF
TRBV13,14,TRBJ2-7,-,TRBD2,TGTGCCAGCAGCTTTGGGACTAGCGGCTACGAGCAGTACTTC,CASSFGTSGYEQYF
TRBV2,13,TRBJ1-2,once,-,TGTGCCAGCAATCGGGGAACTTTGGAGGGCTACACCTTC,CASNRGTLEGYTF
TRBV18,15,TRBJ1-2,-,-,TGTGCCAGCTCACCACTTCGGGGTTGGGGCTATGGCTACACCTTC,CASSPLRGWGYGYTF
TRBV27,14,TRBJ2-2,-,-,TGTGCCAGCAGCCTCTGGGGCCTGGCCGGGGAGCTGTTTTTT,CASSLWGLAGELFF
TRBV7-6,14,TRBJ1-2,once,TRBD1,TGTGCCAGCAGCCCTACTAGGGGGCGGGAAGGCTACACCTTC,CASSPTRGREGYTF
TRBV4-3,18,TRBJ1-6,-,TRBD1,TGCGCCAGCAGCCCAACCTCCGGGACAGTAAGCTATAATTCACCCCTCCACTTT,CASSPTSGTVSYNSPLHF
TRBV9,14,TRBJ1-4,-,-,TGTGCCAGCTCCAACGGGGTCTCTAATGAAAAACTGTTTTTT,CASSNGVSNEKLFF
TRBV27,15,TRBJ2-7,-,TRBD2,TGTGCCAGCAGTCCCCGGACTAGCGGGGACCGCGAGCAGTACTTC,CASSPRTSGDREQYF
TRBV27,13,TRBJ2-1,-,-,TGTGCCAGCAGTTCCGGGAGATACAATGAGCAGTTCTTC,CASSSGRYNEQFF
TRBV2,14,TRBJ2-2,-,-,TGTGCCAGCTCCAGGGGTAACTCTAACGGGGAGCTGTTTTTT,CASSRGNSNGELFF
TRBV7-9,16,TRBJ2-7,-,TRBD1,TGTGCCAGCAGCGGGGAACCGGGACAGGGTTCCTACGAGCAGTACTTC,CASSGEPGQGSYEQYF
TRBV6-1,15,TRBJ1-5,-,-,TGTGCCAGCAGTGAAGAACAGGGCCGAGGTCAGCCCCAGCATTTT,CASSEEQGRGQPQHF
TRBV7-9,15,TRBJ2-1,-,-,TGTGCCAGCAGCTCACCTACGACAGATATGGGGGAGCAGTTCTTC,CASSSPTTDMGEQFF